The 27 T cell receptor beta chains reported below all come from one sample, sequenced in a study of CD8 T cells in ankylosing spondylitis. TCRdb called the 5' RACE reads again in MiXCR, with one record for every CDR3 protein. The profile covers around 210,000 distinct CDR3 sequences, with roughly 8.2% appearing a single time and more than 4% taken by the ten largest. The specimen sequenced was blood, either unsorted or a sorted T cell fraction (not recorded which). The receptors derive from a female donor with ankylosing spondylitis or in good health (not recorded which).

This clonotype was recorded many times. The rearrangement joins TRBV27 to TRBJ2-3; 9 bases line up with TRBD2. The CDR3 loop spans 15 amino acids. The J segment lost 4 bases and the V segment lost 6 bases, leaving 8 bases of the junction unmatched. Germline lookup yields CDR1 MNHEY and CDR2 SMNVEV (reference sequence). In DNA form, the CDR3 reads TGTGCCAGCAGCCAGACTAGCGGTGGCCCAGATACGCAGTATTTT. Its translation: CASSQTSGGPDTQYF.

The sample holds many counts of this clonotype. The rearrangement uses TRBV12-3 or TRBV12-4 and TRBJ2-1; a possible D gene is TRBD2 (5 bases). Trimming removed 6 bases from V and 8 bases from J, with 11 bases in between. This CDR3 has 12 amino acids. The CDR3 region has the DNA TGTGCCAGCAGGCGAGGGAAGGATGAGCAGTTCTTC. Protein sequence: CASRRGKDEQFF.

This clonotype was seen repeatedly, ten times or more. The chain combines TRBV10-3 with TRBJ2-1; D not resolved. CDR1 is ENHRY and CDR2 is SYGVKD in the germline V gene. Trimming shortened V by 1 base and J by 7 bases, and 5 bases separated the two germline ends. This CDR3 has 12 amino acids. The CDR3 here is CAISELRNEQFF. The CDR3 DNA is TGTGCCATCAGTGAGTTGAGGAATGAGCAGTTCTTC.

This clonotype was seen many times. V is TRBV20-1 and J is TRBJ1-2; 10 nucleotides match TRBD1. V was pared by 0 bases and J by 4 bases, with 5 bases of the junction left unmatched. CDR1 and CDR2 from the germline V gene are DFQATT and SNEGSKA (reference sequence). The CDR3 loop spans 15 amino acids. DNA for the CDR3: TGCAGTGCTAGAGATAGGGACAGGGGTTCCTATGGCTACACCTTC. It yields the protein CSARDRDRGSYGYTF.

The sample holds many counts of this clonotype. The chain couples TRBV7-2 to TRBJ2-7; D possibly corresponds to TRBD1 (6 bases). There are 15 residues in the CDR3. V dropped 1 base and J dropped 1 base, with 11 bases sitting between them. Looked up from germline, CDR1 is SGHTA and CDR2 is FQGNSA. The CDR3 reads CASSLVAGTSYEQYF. As DNA, the CDR3 is TGTGCCAGCAGCTTAGTCGCCGGGACATCCTACGAGCAGTACTTC.

The V gene is TRBV19, the J gene TRBJ2-1; 8 bases are shared with TRBD2. CDR3 length: 17 residues. J was trimmed by 1 base and V by 7 bases; bases with no gene match: 12. Germline CDR1 is LNHDA and CDR2 is SQIVND (reference sequence). CDR3 coding DNA: TGTGCCAGTACCGGAGGAGCGGGAGTTGGTTCCTACAATGAGCAGTTCTTC. Translated: CASTGGAGVGSYNEQFF. Full variable domain (remainder filled in from reference TRBV19 and TRBJ2-1): DGGITQSPKYLFRKEGQNVTLSCEQNLNHDAMYWYRQDPGQGLRLIYYSQIVNDFQKGDIAEGYSVSREKKESFPLTVTSAQKNPTAFYLCASTGGAGVGSYNEQFFGPGTRLTVL.

In its sample, this clonotype was seen many times. The genes are TRBV7-2 and TRBJ2-3; D gene unclear. V lost 4 bases and J 5 bases, leaving 7 bases between the germline ends. CDR1 is SGHTA, CDR2 FQGNSA, per germline. The CDR3 is made up of 12 amino acids. CDR3 protein: CASSYGGDTQYF. The CDR3 coding sequence is TGTGCCAGCAGCTACGGTGGAGATACGCAGTATTTT.

This clonotype was found many times. This chain joins TRBV6-1 and TRBJ2-7; D remains ambiguous. Deletions cut 3 bases from V and 4 bases from J, with 10 bases between. The germline CDR1 and CDR2 sequences are MNHNS and SASEGT. CDR3 length equals 13 residues. The CDR3 is CASSDRTSYEQYF. The CDR3 bases are TGTGCCAGCAGTGACAGGACCTCATACGAGCAGTACTTC.

J is TRBJ1-1 and V is TRBV7-2; the D is unclear. Trimming removed 0 bases from V and 2 bases from J, with 7 bases in between. This CDR3 comprises 14 residues. In germline, CDR1 is SGHTA, CDR2 FQGNSA. CDR3 region: CASSLADGNTEAFF. CDR3 coding DNA: TGTGCCAGCAGCTTAGCGGACGGAAACACTGAAGCTTTCTTT.

This clonotype was counted many times. This chain joins TRBV3-1 and TRBJ1-2; D gene ambiguous. This CDR3 spans 14 amino acids. Per germline, CDR1 LGHDT and CDR2 YNNKEL (reference sequence). The V end lost 1 base, the J end lost 6 bases, and 12 bases lay between the germline ends. The CDR3 DNA sequence: TGTGCCAGCAGCCAAGTTTTTACGGAAAATGGCTACACCTTC. Translation gives CASSQVFTENGYTF. Filled out from reference TRBV3-1 and TRBJ1-2, the complete variable domain reads DTAVSQTPKYLVTQMGNDKSIKCEQNLGHDTMYWYKQDSKKFLKIMFSYNNKELIINETVPNRFSPKSPDKAHLNLHINSLELGDSAVYFCASSQVFTENGYTFGSGTRLTVV.

In this sample, this clonotype turned up many times. J is TRBJ1-2 and V is TRBV20-1; unclear D gene. The length of the CDR3 is 12 residues. CDR1 DFQATT and CDR2 SNEGSKA come from the germline V gene (reference sequence). This chain's CDR3 is CFLPLGDYGYTF. CDR3 nucleotides: TGCTTCCTACCCCTCGGGGATTATGGCTACACCTTC.

The gene calls are TRBV5-6 and TRBJ2-1, with 9 nucleotides matching TRBD2. V dropped 6 bases and J dropped 7; count of bases not matched to a gene: 14. CDR1 and CDR2 (germline): SGHDT, YYEEEE. The CDR3 loop spans 16 amino acids. DNA for the CDR3: TGTGCCAGCATGCCCCCCGCGGGAGGGCCGCAAAATGAGCAGTTCTTC. It is translated as CASMPPAGGPQNEQFF.

This clonotype was seen repeatedly, ten times or more. This chain connects TRBV12-3 or TRBV12-4 to TRBJ2-1; D remains unclear. The V and J ends lost 6 bases and 1 base respectively, with 10 bases between them. CDR3 length: 14 amino acids. This CDR3 is CASSTMLSYNEQFF. DNA of the CDR3: TGTGCCAGCAGCACGATGCTTTCCTACAATGAGCAGTTCTTC.

This clonotype was recorded many times. V usage is TRBV5-6 and J usage is TRBJ2-2; 7 bases fit TRBD2. This CDR3 region has 14 residues. V shed 4 bases and J 11 bases; nucleotides not matched to a gene: 11. From germline, CDR1 is SGHDT and CDR2 YYEEEE. CDR3 DNA: TGTGCCAGCAGCCTTGGGGGGGGACGCGAAGAGCTGTTTTTT. Protein sequence: CASSLGGGREELFF.

The chain couples TRBV5-1 to TRBJ1-5; 8 bases match TRBD1. Germline CDR1 reads SGHRS; CDR2 reads YFSETQ. The V and J ends lost 5 bases and 8 bases, in that order; junction bases with no gene match: 12. CDR3 size: 15 residues. CDR3 loop: CASSTQGAPGEPQHF. CDR3 in DNA: TGCGCCAGCAGTACCCAGGGGGCGCCCGGTGAGCCCCAGCATTTT.

The chain is built from TRBV4-2 and TRBJ2-7; 8 bases match TRBD2. V gave up 4 bases and J gave up 3 bases; unmatched junction bases: 32. The CDR3 is 23 amino acids. Germline-derived CDR1 and CDR2 are LGHNA and YNFKEQ. The CDR3 loop reads CASSPSSELWVAGRSWIGYEQYF. The DNA for the CDR3 is TGTGCCAGCAGCCCCAGTTCGGAGCTTTGGGTAGCGGGAAGGTCCTGGATAGGCTACGAGCAGTACTTC.

This clonotype was picked up many times. The chain combines TRBV5-4 with TRBJ2-1, with D tentatively TRBD2 (6 bases). V was pared by 4 bases and J by 3 bases, with 11 bases between. The CDR3 runs to 14 residues. Germline V gene data show CDR1 as SGHNT and CDR2 as YYREEE (reference sequence). The CDR3 protein is CASSGGRVYNEQFF. The CDR3 coding sequence is TGTGCCAGCAGCGGAGGGCGAGTCTACAATGAGCAGTTCTTC.

This clonotype was detected many times. V is TRBV29-1 and J is TRBJ2-7, with D possibly being TRBD1 or TRBD2 (6 bases each). Germline assignment: CDR1 SQVTM and CDR2 ANQGSEA. The length of the CDR3 is 13 residues. Between the trimmed V and J ends, which lost 6 bases and 3 bases, there was a span of 15 bases. CDR3 region: CSVCGGDNYEQYF. The CDR3 coding sequence is TGCAGCGTCTGCGGAGGGGACAACTACGAGCAGTACTTC.

The rearrangement joins TRBV20-1 to TRBJ1-4; the D gene is possibly TRBD1 (5 bases). CDR3 length: 12 residues. The germline V and J ends were trimmed by 0 bases and 7 bases, with 6 bases remaining between them. Germline CDR1 is DFQATT and CDR2 is SNEGSKA (reference sequence). The CDR3 region has the DNA TGCAGTGCTAGAGATCAGGGTGAAAAACTGTTTTTT. Its translation: CSARDQGEKLFF.

There are a few counts of this clonotype. V usage is TRBV28 and J usage is TRBJ2-3; 14 positions agree with TRBD2. After removal of 7 bases from V and 9 bases from J, the junction contained 12 bases not matched to a gene. The CDR3 spans 16 residues. Germline V lookup: CDR1 MDHEN, CDR2 SYDVKM. The CDR3 DNA is TGTGCCAGCACCGCCCCGGGACTAGCGGGAGAGCAAACGCAGTATTTT. Amino acid sequence: CASTAPGLAGEQTQYF.

This clonotype was seen at least ten times. The chain recombines TRBV20-1 with TRBJ1-5, with 9 bases identical to TRBD1. This CDR3 has 14 amino acids. Germline loops: CDR1 DFQATT, CDR2 SNEGSKA (reference sequence). With V trimmed by 5 bases and J by 4 bases, 6 bases remained unmatched. The CDR3 here is CSAARQGGNQPQHF. DNA of the CDR3: TGCAGTGCTGCCCGACAGGGGGGGAATCAGCCCCAGCATTTT.

Note on this clonotype: A much more abundant neighbour one base away suggests this may be a read error. The J gene is TRBJ2-7, the V gene TRBV5-1, with a tentative D call TRBD2 (6 bases). Germline V gene data show CDR1 as SGHRS and CDR2 as YFSETQ. The CDR3 runs 16 residues. CDR3 bases: TGCGCCATCAGCTTGGCCGGAGGGAGGACCTCCTACGAGCAGTACTTC. This codes for CAISLAGGRTSYEQYF.

The table lists this clonotype with many counts. The rearrangement links TRBV5-1 to TRBJ1-1, with D unclear. V lost 4 bases and J lost 4, with 14 bases in between. The CDR3 is 14 amino acids. Looked up from germline, CDR1 is SGHRS and CDR2 is YFSETQ. The CDR3 DNA sequence: TGCGCCAGCAGCCAAGGATTATCAGGCACTGAAGCTTTCTTT. It specifies CASSQGLSGTEAFF.

This clonotype showed up many times. The chain recombines TRBV7-2 with TRBJ1-2; no firm D call. The CDR3 spans 15 residues. Germline CDR1 is SGHTA and CDR2 is FQGNSA. V dropped 2 bases and J dropped 7 bases, with 17 bases sitting between them. The DNA of the CDR3 is TGTGCCAGCAGCTTAATCCCCGAGCCGGGCGGTGGCTACACCTTC. The encoded protein is CASSLIPEPGGGYTF.

This clonotype showed up many times. The genes are TRBV12-3 or TRBV12-4 and TRBJ2-7; 8 nucleotides match TRBD2. This CDR3 has 14 amino acids. With 5 bases clipped from V and 6 bases from J, the junction kept 9 bases outside the gene matches. CDR3 bases: TGTGCCAGCAGTCCTCCCGGGACTAGAAGCGAGCAGTACTTC. It codes for CASSPPGTRSEQYF.

Many counts were recorded for this clonotype. The V gene is TRBV20-1, the J gene TRBJ2-1; 11 bases match TRBD2. J was trimmed by 4 bases and V by 1 base; bases with no gene match: 6. The CDR3 is 16 residues long. From germline, CDR1 is DFQATT and CDR2 SNEGSKA (reference sequence). The chain's CDR3 is CSARGGSGRVYNEQFF. CDR3 nucleotide sequence: TGCAGTGCTAGAGGGGGTAGCGGGAGGGTATACAATGAGCAGTTCTTC.

Comment on this clonotype: A much larger clone differs by one base, so this may be a read error. This chain uses TRBV5-4 with TRBJ2-1; D tentatively reads TRBD1 or TRBD2 (5 bases each). The CDR3 runs to 14 residues. The germline V gene has CDR1 SGHNT and CDR2 YYREEE (reference sequence). The CDR3 DNA is TGTGCCTGCAGCTCCCCGGGGCTGACACGGAGTAAGTTCTTC. It translates to CACSSPGLTRSKFF.